In its sample, the clone carrying this TCR beta chain was seen many times. The antigen remains undetermined. This record comes from a study of T-cell reconstitution after alpha-beta-depleted transplantation in children. This sample's TCRbeta library carried unique molecular identifier barcodes. TCRdb processed the PCR reads anew with MiXCR; each CDR3 protein has one entry. The profile shows fewer than 35,000 distinct CDR3 sequences, roughly 6% of them singletons. CDR3 length: 18 amino acids. J gave up 8 bases and V 5 bases, and 19 bases lay outside the gene matches. Germline CDR1 reads SNHLY; CDR2 reads FYNNEI. Whole-study results and caveats: Newly produced T cells mostly provided counts and TCRbeta diversity after one year, as hyperexpanded clones declined. Surviving recipient T cells and thymic progenitors produced the high day-60 TCRbeta diversity seen in some patients. Expanded graft clones, several hundred of them, were reportedly the source of alpha-beta T cells about two months after transplant.

The sequence was collected from a male patient younger than 18 who had a stem cell transplant for acute myeloid leukemia, so the T cells may come from the graft donor. Sequenced material: PBMCs, mostly from graft donor cells, taken 180 days after TCRalphabeta/CD19-depleted stem cell transplant. The V call is TRBV2, the J call TRBJ2-1; 9 bases line up with TRBD1. Here the CDR3 reads CASSLQGASPSGGHEQFF. CDR3 sequence (DNA): TGTGCCAGCAGTTTACAGGGGGCTAGTCCCTCCGGAGGCCATGAGCAGTTCTTC.